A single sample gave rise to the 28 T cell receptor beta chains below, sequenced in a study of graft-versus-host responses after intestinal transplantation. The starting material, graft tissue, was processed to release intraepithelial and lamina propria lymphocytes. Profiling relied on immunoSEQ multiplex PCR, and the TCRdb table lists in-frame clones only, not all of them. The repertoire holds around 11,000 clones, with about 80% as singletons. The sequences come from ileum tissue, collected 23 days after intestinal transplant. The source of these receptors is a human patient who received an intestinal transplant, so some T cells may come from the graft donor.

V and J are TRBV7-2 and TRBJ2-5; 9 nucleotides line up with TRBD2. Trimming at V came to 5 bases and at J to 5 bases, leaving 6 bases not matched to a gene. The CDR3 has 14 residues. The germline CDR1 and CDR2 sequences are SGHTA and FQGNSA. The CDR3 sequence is CASSRLAEPETQYF. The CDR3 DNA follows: TGTGCCAGCAGCAGACTAGCGGAGCCGGAGACCCAGTACTTC.

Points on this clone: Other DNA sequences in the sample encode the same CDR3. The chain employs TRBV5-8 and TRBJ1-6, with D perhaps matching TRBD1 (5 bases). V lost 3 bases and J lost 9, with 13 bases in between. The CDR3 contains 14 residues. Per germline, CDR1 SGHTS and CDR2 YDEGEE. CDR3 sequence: CASSYQGFGSPLHF. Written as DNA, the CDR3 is TGTGCCAGCAGCTACCAGGGTTTTGGTTCACCCCTCCACTTT.

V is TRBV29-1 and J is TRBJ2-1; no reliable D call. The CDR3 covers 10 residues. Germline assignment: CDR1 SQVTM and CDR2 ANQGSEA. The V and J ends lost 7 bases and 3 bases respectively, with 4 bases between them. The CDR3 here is CSGSYNEQFF. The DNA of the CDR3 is TGCAGCGGAAGCTACAATGAGCAGTTCTTC.

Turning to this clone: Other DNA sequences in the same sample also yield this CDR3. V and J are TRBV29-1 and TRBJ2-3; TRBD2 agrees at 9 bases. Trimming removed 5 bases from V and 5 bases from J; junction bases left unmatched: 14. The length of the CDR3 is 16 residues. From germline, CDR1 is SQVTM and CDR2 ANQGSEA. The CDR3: CSVFGRLGRGGDTQYF. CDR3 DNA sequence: TGCAGCGTTTTTGGGAGACTAGGGCGGGGGGGAGATACGCAGTATTTT.

CDR3 residues: CASSNNIQYF. In nucleotides, the CDR3 is TGTGCCAGCAGTAATAACATTCAGTACTTC. The chain uses TRBV6-5 and TRBJ2-4, with D hard to call. Trimming pared 5 bases from V and 7 bases from J, leaving 3 bases between. This CDR3 has 10 residues. Germline V lookup: CDR1 MNHEY, CDR2 SVGAGI.

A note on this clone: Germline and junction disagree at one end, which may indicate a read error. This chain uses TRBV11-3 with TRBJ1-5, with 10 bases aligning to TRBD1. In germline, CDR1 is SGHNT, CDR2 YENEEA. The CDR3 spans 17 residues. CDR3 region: CASSLDRGQGTKSAPAF. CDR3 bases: TGTGCCAGCAGCTTAGATAGGGGACAGGGGACAAAATCAGCCCCAGCATTT.

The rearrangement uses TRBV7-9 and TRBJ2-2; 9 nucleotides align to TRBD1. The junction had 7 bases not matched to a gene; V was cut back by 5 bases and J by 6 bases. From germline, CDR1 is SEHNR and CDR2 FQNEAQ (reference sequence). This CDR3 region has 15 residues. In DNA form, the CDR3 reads TGTGCCAGCAGCCGACAGGGGGAGGACGCCGGGGAGCTGTTTTTT. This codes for CASSRQGEDAGELFF.

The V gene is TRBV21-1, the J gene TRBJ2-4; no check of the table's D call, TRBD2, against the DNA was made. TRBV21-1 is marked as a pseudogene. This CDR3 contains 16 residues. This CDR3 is CASSKVPEVPKNIQYF. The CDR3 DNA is TGTGCCAGCAGCAAAGTACCGGAGGTCCCGAAAAACATTCAGTACTTC.

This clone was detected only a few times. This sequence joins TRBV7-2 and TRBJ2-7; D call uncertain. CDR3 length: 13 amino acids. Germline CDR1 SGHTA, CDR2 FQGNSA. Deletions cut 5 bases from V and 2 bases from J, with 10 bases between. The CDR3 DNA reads TGTGCCAGCAGCCTCTACTCAGCCTACGAGCAGTACTTC. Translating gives CASSLYSAYEQYF.

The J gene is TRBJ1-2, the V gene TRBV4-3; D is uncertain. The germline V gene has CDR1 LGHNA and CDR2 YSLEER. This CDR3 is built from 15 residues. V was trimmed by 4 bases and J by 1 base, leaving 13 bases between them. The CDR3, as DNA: TGCGCCAGCAGCCCTCGGGAGGGTTTTAACTATGGCTACACCTTC. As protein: CASSPREGFNYGYTF.

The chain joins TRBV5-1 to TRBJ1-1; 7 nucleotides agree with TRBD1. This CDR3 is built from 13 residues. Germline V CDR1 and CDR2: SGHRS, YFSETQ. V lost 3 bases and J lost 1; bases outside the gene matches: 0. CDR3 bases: TGCGCCAGCAGCTACAGGGGGAACACTGAAGCTTTCTTT. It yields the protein CASSYRGNTEAFF.

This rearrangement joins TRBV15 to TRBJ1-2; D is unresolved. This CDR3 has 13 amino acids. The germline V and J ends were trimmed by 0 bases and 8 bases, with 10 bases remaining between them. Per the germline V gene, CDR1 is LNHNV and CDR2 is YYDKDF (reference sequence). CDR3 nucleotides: TGTGCCACCAGCAGAGATTATCTATCCGGCTACACCTTC. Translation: CATSRDYLSGYTF.

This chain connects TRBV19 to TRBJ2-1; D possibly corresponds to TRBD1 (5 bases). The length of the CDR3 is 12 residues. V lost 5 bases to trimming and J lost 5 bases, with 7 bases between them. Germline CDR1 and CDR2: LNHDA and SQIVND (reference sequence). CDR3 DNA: TGTGCCAGTAGTCAAGGGGACAATGAGCAGTTCTTC. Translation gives CASSQGDNEQFF.

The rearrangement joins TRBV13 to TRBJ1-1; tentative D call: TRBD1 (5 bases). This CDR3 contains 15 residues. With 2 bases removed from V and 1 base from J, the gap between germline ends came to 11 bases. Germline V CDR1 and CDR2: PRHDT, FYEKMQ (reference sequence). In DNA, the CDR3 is TGTGCCAGCAGCTTAAAAGGGACGGGGAACACTGAAGCTTTCTTT. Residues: CASSLKGTGNTEAFF.

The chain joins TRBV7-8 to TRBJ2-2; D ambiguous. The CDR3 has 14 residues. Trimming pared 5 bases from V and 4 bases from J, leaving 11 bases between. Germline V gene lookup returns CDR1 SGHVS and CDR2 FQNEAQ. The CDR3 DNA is TGTGCCAGCAGCCTTGACGGTAGCACCGGGGAGCTGTTTTTT. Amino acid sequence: CASSLDGSTGELFF.

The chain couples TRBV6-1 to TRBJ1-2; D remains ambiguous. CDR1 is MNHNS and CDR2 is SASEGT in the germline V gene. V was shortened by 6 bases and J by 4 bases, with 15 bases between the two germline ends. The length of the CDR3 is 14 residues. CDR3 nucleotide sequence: TGTGCCAGCAGCGCGACATCGGGATCCTATGGCTACACCTTC. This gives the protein CASSATSGSYGYTF.

CDR3 DNA: TGTGCCAGCAGTCTCCCCATGGGCGCGGACACTGAAGCTTTCTTT. It yields the protein CASSLPMGADTEAFF. The rearrangement joins TRBV28 to TRBJ1-1; no clear D gene. The ends were cut back, 5 bases at V and 3 bases at J, with 16 bases in the middle. The CDR3 length is 15 residues. Germline CDR1 and CDR2: MDHEN and SYDVKM.

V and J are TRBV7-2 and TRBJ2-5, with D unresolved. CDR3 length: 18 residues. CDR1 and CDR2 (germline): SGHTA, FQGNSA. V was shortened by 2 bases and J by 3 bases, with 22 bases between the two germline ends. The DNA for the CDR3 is TGTGCCAGCAGCTTACAGCCCTTAGGCTGGATAAACAAAGAGACCCAGTACTTC. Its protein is CASSLQPLGWINKETQYF. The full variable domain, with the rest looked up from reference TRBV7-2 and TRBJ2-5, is GAGVSQSPSNKVTEKGKDVELRCDPISGHTALYWYRQSLGQGLEFLIYFQGNSAPDKSGLPSDRFSAERTGGSVSTLTIQRTQQEDSAVYLCASSLQPLGWINKETQYFGPGTRLLVL.

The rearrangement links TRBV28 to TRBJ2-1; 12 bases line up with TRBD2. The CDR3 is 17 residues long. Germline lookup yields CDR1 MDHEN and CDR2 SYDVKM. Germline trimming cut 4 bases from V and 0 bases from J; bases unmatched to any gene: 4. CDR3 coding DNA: TGTGCCAGCAGTTCCGGACTAGCGGGAAGCTCCTACAATGAGCAGTTCTTC. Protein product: CASSSGLAGSSYNEQFF.

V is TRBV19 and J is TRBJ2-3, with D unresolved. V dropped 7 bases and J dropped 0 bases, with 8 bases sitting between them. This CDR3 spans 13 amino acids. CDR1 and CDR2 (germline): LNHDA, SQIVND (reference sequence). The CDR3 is CASTKGSTDTQYF. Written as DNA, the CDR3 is TGTGCCAGTACGAAGGGAAGCACAGATACGCAGTATTTT.

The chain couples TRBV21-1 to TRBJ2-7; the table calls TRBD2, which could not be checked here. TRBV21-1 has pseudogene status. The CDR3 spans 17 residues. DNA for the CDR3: TGTGCCAGCAGCAAACCTGGAATTGAACCCGAGCGTCTCGGGAGATACTTC. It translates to CASSKPGIEPERLGRYF.

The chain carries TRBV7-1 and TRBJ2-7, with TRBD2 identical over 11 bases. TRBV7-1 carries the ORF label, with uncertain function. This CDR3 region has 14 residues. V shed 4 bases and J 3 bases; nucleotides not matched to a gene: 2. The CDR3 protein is CASSLTSGSYEQYF. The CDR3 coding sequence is TGTGCCAGCAGCTTAACTAGCGGGAGCTACGAGCAGTACTTC.

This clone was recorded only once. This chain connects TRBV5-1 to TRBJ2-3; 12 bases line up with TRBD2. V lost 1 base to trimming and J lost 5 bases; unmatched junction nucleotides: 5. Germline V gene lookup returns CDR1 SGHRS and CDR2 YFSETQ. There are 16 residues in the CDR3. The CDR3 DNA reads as TGCGCCAGCAGCTTGCGGACTAGCGGGGCCGTAGATACGCAGTATTTT. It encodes CASSLRTSGAVDTQYF.

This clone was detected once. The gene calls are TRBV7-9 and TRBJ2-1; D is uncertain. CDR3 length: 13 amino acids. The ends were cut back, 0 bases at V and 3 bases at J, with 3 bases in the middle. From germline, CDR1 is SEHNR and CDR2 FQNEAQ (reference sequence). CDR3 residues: CASSLAFYNEQFF. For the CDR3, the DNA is TGTGCCAGCAGCTTAGCGTTCTACAATGAGCAGTTCTTC. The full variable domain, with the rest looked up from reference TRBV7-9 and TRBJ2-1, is DTGVSQNPRHKITKRGQNVTFRCDPISEHNRLYWYRQTLGQGPEFLTYFQNEAQLEKSRLLSDRFSAERPKGSFSTLEIQRTEQGDSAMYLCASSLAFYNEQFFGPGTRLTVL.

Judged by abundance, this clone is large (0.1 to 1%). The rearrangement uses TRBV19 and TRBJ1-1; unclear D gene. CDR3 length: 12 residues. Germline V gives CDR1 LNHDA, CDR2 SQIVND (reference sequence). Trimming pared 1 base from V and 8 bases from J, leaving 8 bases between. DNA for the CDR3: TGTGCCAGTAGTATAGGAGCGACCGAAGCTTTCTTT. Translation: CASSIGATEAFF.

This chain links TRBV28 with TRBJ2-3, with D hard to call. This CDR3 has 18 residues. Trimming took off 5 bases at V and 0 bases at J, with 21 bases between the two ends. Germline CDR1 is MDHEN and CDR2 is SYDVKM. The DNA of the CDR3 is TGTGCCAGCAGTGCTATTCCCCTCCTCGAGCAGAGCACAGATACGCAGTATTTT. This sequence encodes CASSAIPLLEQSTDTQYF.

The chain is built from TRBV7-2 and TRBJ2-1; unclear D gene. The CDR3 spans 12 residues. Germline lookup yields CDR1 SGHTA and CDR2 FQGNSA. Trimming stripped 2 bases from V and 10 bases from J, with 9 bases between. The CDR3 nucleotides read TGTGCCAGCAGCTTACAGCGCTGGGAGCAGTTCTTC. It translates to CASSLQRWEQFF. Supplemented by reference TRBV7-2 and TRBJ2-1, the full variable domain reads GAGVSQSPSNKVTEKGKDVELRCDPISGHTALYWYRQSLGQGLEFLIYFQGNSAPDKSGLPSDRFSAERTGGSVSTLTIQRTQQEDSAVYLCASSLQRWEQFFGPGTRLTVL.

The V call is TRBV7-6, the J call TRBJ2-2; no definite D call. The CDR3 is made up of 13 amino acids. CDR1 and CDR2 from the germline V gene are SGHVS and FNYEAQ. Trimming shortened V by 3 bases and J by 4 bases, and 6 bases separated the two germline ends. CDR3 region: CASSFLGTGELFF. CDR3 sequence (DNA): TGTGCCAGCAGCTTTCTTGGCACCGGGGAGCTGTTTTTT.